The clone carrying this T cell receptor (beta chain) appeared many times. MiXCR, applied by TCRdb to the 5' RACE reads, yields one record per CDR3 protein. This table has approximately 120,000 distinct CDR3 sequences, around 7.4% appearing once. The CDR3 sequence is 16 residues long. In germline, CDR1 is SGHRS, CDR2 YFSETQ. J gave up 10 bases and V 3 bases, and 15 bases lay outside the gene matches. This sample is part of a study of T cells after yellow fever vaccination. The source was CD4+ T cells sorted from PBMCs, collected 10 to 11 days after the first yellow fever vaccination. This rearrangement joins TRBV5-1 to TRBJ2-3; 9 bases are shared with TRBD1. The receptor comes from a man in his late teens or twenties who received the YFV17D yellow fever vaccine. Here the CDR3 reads CASSSGTGFWSAAQYF. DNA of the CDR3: TGCGCCAGCAGCTCCGGGACAGGGTTCTGGAGCGCTGCGCAGTATTTT.